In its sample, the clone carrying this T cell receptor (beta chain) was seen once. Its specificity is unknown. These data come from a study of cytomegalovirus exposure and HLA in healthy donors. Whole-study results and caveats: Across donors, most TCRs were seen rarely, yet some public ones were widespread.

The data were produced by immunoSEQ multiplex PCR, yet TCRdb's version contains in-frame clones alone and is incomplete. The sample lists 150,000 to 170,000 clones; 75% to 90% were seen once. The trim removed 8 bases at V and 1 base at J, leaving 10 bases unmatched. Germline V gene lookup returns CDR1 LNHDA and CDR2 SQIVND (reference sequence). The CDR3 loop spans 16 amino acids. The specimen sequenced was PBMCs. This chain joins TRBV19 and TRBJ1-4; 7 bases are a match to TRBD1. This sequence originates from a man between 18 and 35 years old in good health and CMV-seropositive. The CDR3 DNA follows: TGTGCCAGTGGACCAACGGGACAGTTAACTAATGAAAAACTGTTTTTT. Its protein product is CASGPTGQLTNEKLFF.